This TCR beta chain was observed in a study of blood T cells in healthy people across ages. General study points: Reliance upon unsorted PBMCs precluded definitive naive versus antigen-experienced comparison. As age increased, TCR beta diversity per million T cells fell in a roughly linear fashion. Underestimates were what the diversity estimates from one million T cells were considered to be. Compared with aged donors, long-lived donors showed fewer expanded clones, suggesting selection.

Turning to this clonotype: Its antigen remains unidentified.

Germline-derived CDR1 and CDR2 are SGHTA and FQGTGA. V dropped 4 bases and J dropped 0 bases, with 11 bases sitting between them. CDR3 length: 15 amino acids. A second PCR of 7 to 11 cycles used a sample-barcoded 5' primer and a J-beta primer mix. TCRdb re-derived calls from the 5' RACE reads in MiXCR, one entry per CDR3 protein. The profile shows around 1,600,000 distinct CDR3 sequences, roughly 43% of them singletons. This TCR was sampled from a woman under 30 in good health. V and J are TRBV7-3 and TRBJ2-3, with D possibly being TRBD1 (6 bases). Source material: blood. The CDR3 here is CASSSSGQSTDTQYF. CDR3 coding DNA: TGTGCCAGCAGCTCCTCGGGACAAAGCACAGATACGCAGTATTTT.